This T cell receptor beta chain appears in the sequencing data of a study of response to subunit inactivated influenza vaccine. Overall study results and limits: It was the authors' suggestion that each seasonal influenza vaccination recruits few new T cells.

TCRdb fed the RT-PCR reads into MiXCR, producing one record per CDR3 protein. The sample has fewer than 750,000 distinct CDR3 sequences, approximately 14% seen once. Concerning this clonotype itself: Its target is not known.

CDR1 DFQATT and CDR2 SNEGSKA come from the germline V gene (reference sequence). The CDR3 is 17 amino acids. After removal of 0 bases from V and 0 bases from J, the junction contained 7 bases not matched to a gene. Here the sequenced sample was PBMCs from blood, taken 12 days after vaccination. The gene calls are TRBV20-1 and TRBJ1-5; TRBD1 agrees at 8 bases. The receptor's source is a man aged 50-59 years who received an inactivated influenza vaccine. The CDR3 loop is CSARDPGTGHSNQPQHF. The DNA for the CDR3 is TGCAGTGCTAGAGATCCCGGGACAGGACATAGCAATCAGCCCCAGCATTTT.